Listed below are T cell receptor beta chains from one sample, sequenced in a study of multiple sclerosis patients with progressive multifocal leukoencephalopathy. Measured with immunoSEQ multiplex PCR; TCRdb has only the in-frame clones, and not every one. The sample shows some 28,000 clones, more than 80% of them seen only once. The source material was PBMCs, sampled from a patient treated with natalizumab. The receptors originated from a woman aged 30 to 39 with progressive multifocal leukoencephalopathy. Both conserved end residues are part of each CDR3. The D gene is left open where the match is weak. Rows may omit the clone size; those that give it use once, few, many or a size class.

v_gene: TRBV19
j_gene: TRBJ2-7
abundance: .
d_gene: .
CDR3nt: TGTGCCAGTAGTAGCCACTCCAGTCTTAGGTCCTACGAGCAGTACTTC
CDR3aa: CASSSHSSLRSYEQYF

v_gene: TRBV5-1
j_gene: TRBJ2-5
abundance: .
d_gene: .
CDR3nt: TGCGCCAGCAGCTTGGATGGGTTTGAGACCCAGTACTTC
CDR3aa: CASSLDGFETQYF

v_gene: TRBV29-1
j_gene: TRBJ2-1
abundance: .
d_gene: .
CDR3nt: TGCAGCGTTGACAGGCAGGGGGGACCCAATGAGCAGTTCTTC
CDR3aa: CSVDRQGGPNEQFF

v_gene: TRBV21-1
j_gene: TRBJ1-5
abundance: .
d_gene: .
CDR3nt: TGTGCCAGCACCCCCGGCCGGGACAGGCTTAATCAGCCCCAGCATTTT
CDR3aa: CASTPGRDRLNQPQHF

v_gene: TRBV7-2
j_gene: TRBJ1-2
abundance: .
d_gene: .
CDR3nt: TGTGCCAGCAGCTTAGACAGGGCGATACCAGGCTACACCTTC
CDR3aa: CASSLDRAIPGYTF

v_gene: TRBV7-8
j_gene: TRBJ2-3
abundance: .
d_gene: TRBD2
CDR3nt: TGTGCCAGCAGCCCGCGGGGGGGCACAGATACGCAGTATTTT
CDR3aa: CASSPRGGTDTQYF

v_gene: TRBV11-1
j_gene: TRBJ2-2
abundance: .
d_gene: TRBD1
CDR3nt: TGTGCCAGCAGCTCCCACAGGGGGCAGGACACCGGGGAGCTGTTTTTT
CDR3aa: CASSSHRGQDTGELFF

v_gene: TRBV7-8
j_gene: TRBJ2-2
abundance: .
d_gene: TRBD2
CDR3nt: TGTGCCAGCAGCCCTACTAGCGGGAGGGCCGGCGGGGAGCTGTTTTTT
CDR3aa: CASSPTSGRAGGELFF

v_gene: TRBV9
j_gene: TRBJ2-2
abundance: .
d_gene: TRBD2
CDR3nt: TGTGCCAGCCGCACTAGCGGGGACACCGGGGAGCTGTTTTTT
CDR3aa: CASRTSGDTGELFF

v_gene: TRBV30
j_gene: TRBJ2-1
abundance: .
d_gene: TRBD1
CDR3nt: TGTGCCTGGGGACAGGGTGGCGATGAGCAGTTCTTC
CDR3aa: CAWGQGGDEQFF

v_gene: TRBV11-2
j_gene: TRBJ2-1
abundance: .
d_gene: .
CDR3nt: TGTGCCAGCAGCTTAGCAACTGTAGAGCAGTTCTTC
CDR3aa: CASSLATVEQFF

v_gene: TRBV28
j_gene: TRBJ2-5
abundance: few
d_gene: TRBD2
CDR3nt: TGTGCCAGCACCCTCGGACTAGCTGGGGAGACCCAGTACTTC
CDR3aa: CASTLGLAGETQYF

v_gene: TRBV29-1
j_gene: TRBJ2-3
abundance: .
d_gene: .
CDR3nt: TGCAGCGTTGATGCGGAAAGTAGCACAGATACGCAGTATTTT
CDR3aa: CSVDAESSTDTQYF

v_gene: TRBV7-8
j_gene: TRBJ2-7
abundance: .
d_gene: .
CDR3nt: TGTGCCAGCAGCTTAGGGCCTAATTACGAGCAGTACTTC
CDR3aa: CASSLGPNYEQYF

v_gene: TRBV4-2
j_gene: TRBJ1-1
abundance: .
d_gene: .
CDR3nt: TGTGCCAGCAGCCCGGGTGCCAGGGCAGGGGACACTGAAGCTTTCTTT
CDR3aa: CASSPGARAGDTEAFF

v_gene: TRBV7-6
j_gene: TRBJ2-7
abundance: .
d_gene: .
CDR3nt: TGTGCCAGCAGCCGGGGGCCCTCCTACGAGCAGTACTTC
CDR3aa: CASSRGPSYEQYF

v_gene: TRBV5-1
j_gene: TRBJ2-1
abundance: .
d_gene: .
CDR3nt: TGCGCCAGCAGCTCATCGGGGGCATCTTCCTACAATGAGCAGTTCTTC
CDR3aa: CASSSSGASSYNEQFF

v_gene: TRBV9
j_gene: TRBJ2-5
abundance: .
d_gene: TRBD1
CDR3nt: TGTGCCAGCAGCGTAGGGACAGGGGAGACCCAGTACTTC
CDR3aa: CASSVGTGETQYF